The rows below give T cell receptor beta chains drawn from one sample of a study of shared clonotypes between healthy human individuals. Profiling relied on immunoSEQ multiplex PCR, and the TCRdb table lists in-frame clones only, not all of them. Of some 1,100,000 clones in the sample, 75% to 85% were seen once. Sequencing was carried out using memory CD4+ T cells from PBMCs. The receptor source for this set is a man aged 18-30 years in good health. Some clones in this sample may be carry-over from other donors' samples. CDR3s include the opening cysteine and the closing phenylalanine or tryptophan. The D gene is left open where the match is weak. Clone size is not always given. Where it is, it says once, few, many or a class for expanded clones.

>TRBJ1-1|TRBV18|NA|NA
TGTGCCAGCTCACCGACGATCGACAGGTTAGGGACTGAAGCTTTCTTT
CASSPTIDRLGTEAFF
>TRBJ2-5|TRBV2|TRBD1|NA
TGTGCCAGCAGTATGCAGGGGGCAGCTGAGACCCAGTACTTC
CASSMQGAAETQYF
>TRBJ2-3|TRBV5-4|NA|NA
TGTGCCAGCAGCTTCGGCACAGATACGCAGTATTTT
CASSFGTDTQYF
>TRBJ1-2|TRBV9|NA|NA
TGTGCCAGCAGCGTAGACCCCAGGGTTCTAGGTGGCTACACCTTC
CASSVDPRVLGGYTF
>TRBJ1-2|TRBV10-3|NA|NA
TGTGCCAGCAGTACGGAGGGAGGGGGCTATGGCTACACCTTC
CASSTEGGGYGYTF
>TRBJ2-7|TRBV6-1|NA|once
TGTGCCAGCAGTGCTTCTTACCGGGACTACGAGCAGTACTTC
CASSASYRDYEQYF
>TRBJ2-3|TRBV9|NA|NA
TGTGCCAGCAGCCCCGGGGGATTTCGCACAGATACGCAGTATTTT
CASSPGGFRTDTQYF
>TRBJ2-7|TRBV2|TRBD1|NA
TGTGCCAGCGGGTGGACAGGGCCCTACGAGCAGTACTTC
CASGWTGPYEQYF
>TRBJ2-4|TRBV30|NA|NA
TGTGCCTGGAGTAAGAGCGGAGCCAAAAACATTCAGTACTTC
CAWSKSGAKNIQYF
>TRBJ2-1|TRBV6-5|NA|NA
TGTGCCAGCAGTTACTCCTCGCTATCCTACAATGAGCAGTTCTTC
CASSYSSLSYNEQFF
>TRBJ1-3|TRBV2|TRBD1|once
TGTGCCAGCAGCCAGCGGGACAGGACAAACACCATATATTTT
CASSQRDRTNTIYF
>TRBJ1-2|TRBV7-2|NA|NA
TGTGCCAGCAGCTTAGGGGTGCAGAACTATGGCTACACCTTC
CASSLGVQNYGYTF
>TRBJ1-2|TRBV19|TRBD1|NA
TGTGCCAGTAACCGGGGGGACAGGGTCTCCTATGGCTACACCTTC
CASNRGDRVSYGYTF
>TRBJ2-5|TRBV18|NA|many
TGTGCCAGCTCACCTCAGGAAGAGACCCAGTACTTC
CASSPQEETQYF
>TRBJ2-3|TRBV5-4|NA|NA
TGTGCCAGCAGCGCCGGGGTTGGACCAGATACGCAGTATTTT
CASSAGVGPDTQYF
>TRBJ1-4|TRBV30|TRBD1|NA
TGTGCCTGGAGAGTACAGGGGGGGGCGGAAAAACTGTTTTTT
CAWRVQGGAEKLFF
>TRBJ2-2|TRBV11-2|NA|NA
TGTGCCAGCAGCCCTGGACGGAACACCGGGGAGCTGTTTTTT
CASSPGRNTGELFF
>TRBJ2-1|TRBV18|NA|few
TGTGCCAGCTCACCCCATAAAGAGGGCAATGAGCAGTTCTTC
CASSPHKEGNEQFF
>TRBJ2-3|TRBV7-9|TRBD2|NA
TGTGCCAGCAGCCTGGGACTAGCGGCTAGCACAGATACGCAGTATTTT
CASSLGLAASTDTQYF
>TRBJ2-3|TRBV5-1|NA|NA
TGCGCCAGCAGCTTGAACCGGGGTTCTATTGATACGCAGTATTTT
CASSLNRGSIDTQYF
>TRBJ2-5|TRBV6-5|TRBD2|NA
TGTGCCAGCCAAAGGGACTACGCTGGGGAGACCCAGTACTTC
CASQRDYAGETQYF
>TRBJ1-6|TRBV28|NA|NA
TGTGCCAGCGGCCTGGACGGACGAAATTCACCCCTCCACTTT
CASGLDGRNSPLHF
>TRBJ1-4|TRBV2|NA|NA
TGTGCCAGCAGAAGGGAAACTAATGAAAAACTGTTTTTT
CASRRETNEKLFF
>TRBJ1-2|TRBV5-1|NA|NA
TGCGCCAGCAGCTTGGAAACGGGCGATTCCTATGGCTACACCTTC
CASSLETGDSYGYTF
>TRBJ2-2|TRBV11-2|NA|NA
TGTGCCAGCAGCTCCTACGAGACGTTCTCCGGGGAGCTGTTTTTT
CASSSYETFSGELFF
>TRBJ1-1|TRBV6-5|NA|NA
TGTGCCAGCAGTTACTCGCGAGGGGACACTGAAGCTTTCTTT
CASSYSRGDTEAFF
>TRBJ1-1|TRBV7-9|NA|few
TGTGCCAGCAGCTTAGAGGGGGATACTGAAGCTTTCTTT
CASSLEGDTEAFF
>TRBJ2-1|TRBV11-2|TRBD2|NA
TGTGCCAGCAGCTTAGTAGCGGGAGCGAGCTCCTACAATGAGCAGTTCTTC
CASSLVAGASSYNEQFF
>TRBJ2-1|TRBV5-8|NA|once
TGTGCCAGCAGCATGGGACTCTCGAGCTCCTACAATGAGCAGTTCTTC
CASSMGLSSSYNEQFF
>TRBJ1-3|TRBV4-3|NA|NA
TGCGCCAGCAGCCATGCGGGGCCAGGAAACACCATATATTTT
CASSHAGPGNTIYF
>TRBJ2-3|TRBV2|NA|NA
TGTGCCAGCCTTACCGGTCCCAGCACAGATACGCAGTATTTT
CASLTGPSTDTQYF
>TRBJ2-2|TRBV14|NA|NA
TGTGCCAGCAGCCAAGTCCGGGGGAACACCGGGGAGCTGTTTTTT
CASSQVRGNTGELFF
>TRBJ2-7|TRBV6-5|NA|NA
TGTGCCAGCAGTTCGCTTCGAGGCCGATCCTACGAGCAGTACTTC
CASSSLRGRSYEQYF
>TRBJ2-7|TRBV28|NA|NA
TGTGCCAGTGGGGGCTTCTGGGACGAGCAGTACTTC
CASGGFWDEQYF
>TRBJ2-2|TRBV4-1|NA|once
TGCGCCAGCAGCCAAGCCCAGGGGGGTGCCGGGGAGCTGTTTTTT
CASSQAQGGAGELFF
>TRBJ1-5|TRBV28|NA|NA
TGTGCCAGCAGGGAAGGGGGGACAAGTCGCAATCAGCCCCAGCATTTT
CASREGGTSRNQPQHF
>TRBJ1-2|TRBV7-2|TRBD1|NA
TGTGCCAGCAGCCCCTGGACAGGGGACTATGGCTACACCTTC
CASSPWTGDYGYTF
>TRBJ2-2|TRBV30|TRBD1|few
TGTGCCTGGGGACAGGACACCGGGGAGCTGTTTTTT
CAWGQDTGELFF